The next 21 T cell receptor beta chains were all read from a single sample in a study of blood T cell repertoires in COVID-19 (TCRdb year 2020). The library relied on the immunoSEQ multiplex PCR assay. TCRdb stores this immuneACCESS table with in-frame sequences only. Part of the clones is absent; in the studies checked, under half of the shortfall reflects unresolved V genes, and no reason is known for the rest. Across this sample there are some 150,000 clones, with roughly 89% seen only once. The ten largest make up roughly 4.3% of the sample. Material: PBMCs or T cells enriched from blood (not recorded which). Receptors were obtained from a middle-aged man who had recovered from COVID-19.

J is TRBJ2-3 and V is TRBV5-1; no firm D call. From germline, CDR1 is SGHRS and CDR2 YFSETQ. V was shortened by 0 bases and J by 2 bases, with 4 bases between the two germline ends. This CDR3 spans 13 amino acids. The DNA for the CDR3 is TGCGCCAGCAGCTTGGCCAACACAGATACGCAGTATTTT. It codes for CASSLANTDTQYF.

The rearrangement joins TRBV5-8 to TRBJ1-5; D gene uncertain. Germline V gene data show CDR1 as SGHTS and CDR2 as YDEGEE. The CDR3 loop spans 12 amino acids. Trimming left V 4 bases short and J 4 bases short, with 6 bases between. This chain's CDR3 is CASSDGNQPQHF. CDR3 nucleotide sequence: TGTGCCAGCAGCGACGGGAATCAGCCCCAGCATTTT.

The chain combines TRBV10-3 with TRBJ2-7; D gene unclear. CDR3 length: 11 residues. Trimming cost V 6 bases and J 10 bases, with 13 bases left between them. In germline, CDR1 is ENHRY, CDR2 SYGVKD. Here the CDR3 DNA reads TGTGCCATCAGGGAAAGCGCTTTTCAGTACTTC. Translation gives CAIRESAFQYF.

The count of this clone is one. This sequence joins TRBV28 and TRBJ2-7; 7 nucleotides agree with TRBD1. V dropped 8 bases and J dropped 11; count of bases not matched to a gene: 6. Looked up from germline, CDR1 is MDHEN and CDR2 is SYDVKM. This CDR3 contains 10 residues. The DNA of the CDR3 is TGTGCCAGCGGTTGGGACAGAAAGTACTTC. Translating gives CASGWDRKYF.

The chain employs TRBV7-2 and TRBJ2-3, with 7 nucleotides matching TRBD2. Germline CDR1 is SGHTA and CDR2 is FQGNSA. CDR3 length equals 15 residues. With 1 base clipped from V and 3 bases from J, the junction kept 4 bases outside the gene matches. CDR3 bases: TGTGCCAGCAGCTTAGGGAGGACTAGGACAGATACGCAGTATTTT. It encodes CASSLGRTRTDTQYF. The variable domain in full, completed from reference TRBV7-2 and TRBJ2-3, reads GAGVSQSPSNKVTEKGKDVELRCDPISGHTALYWYRQSLGQGLEFLIYFQGNSAPDKSGLPSDRFSAERTGGSVSTLTIQRTQQEDSAVYLCASSLGRTRTDTQYFGPGTRLTVL.

The CDR3 region has the DNA TGCGCCAGCAGCTTGGCAGCGGGCCCGAACACCGGGGAGCTGTTTTTT. This sequence encodes CASSLAAGPNTGELFF. The gene calls are TRBV5-1 and TRBJ2-2, with TRBD2 as a possible D gene (6 bases). With 0 bases removed from V and 0 bases from J, the gap between germline ends came to 9 bases. The CDR3 runs to 16 residues. Germline loops: CDR1 SGHRS, CDR2 YFSETQ.

The chain carries TRBV10-3 and TRBJ2-7; tentatively, D is TRBD1 (6 bases). V was pared by 5 bases and J by 4 bases, with 12 bases between. This CDR3 has 13 amino acids. The germline V gene encodes CDR1 ENHRY and CDR2 SYGVKD. CDR3 sequence (DNA): TGTGCCATCAGTATGACAGGCTCATACGAGCAGTACTTC. This sequence encodes CAISMTGSYEQYF.

The chain has TRBV20-1 and TRBJ2-7; 12 bases are a match to TRBD2. Per germline, CDR1 DFQATT and CDR2 SNEGSKA (reference sequence). The CDR3 runs 14 residues. Unmatched junction bases numbered 2, after V lost 3 bases and J lost 2 bases. In DNA, the CDR3 is TGCAGTGCTAGTCCTAGCGGGGGGGCCTACGAGCAGTACGTC. Its protein product is CSASPSGGAYEQYV.

The chain joins TRBV19 to TRBJ2-1; 12 nucleotides match TRBD1. The V and J ends lost 5 bases and 10 bases, in that order; junction bases with no gene match: 15. Germline V lookup: CDR1 LNHDA, CDR2 SQIVND (reference sequence). The CDR3 runs 17 residues. CDR3 DNA: TGTGCCAGTAGTCCTGGGACAGGGGGCTCGTCACGGTGGGAGCAGTTCTTC. Translation gives CASSPGTGGSSRWEQFF.

This clone showed up just once. This chain joins TRBV27 and TRBJ2-6; 13 nucleotides line up with TRBD2. J was trimmed by 0 bases and V by 5 bases; bases with no gene match: 10. CDR1 and CDR2 from the germline V gene are MNHEY and SMNVEV (reference sequence). The CDR3 extends over 20 amino acids. CDR3 loop: CASSARLAGGLPSGANVLTF. The CDR3 DNA reads as TGTGCCAGCAGTGCCCGACTAGCGGGGGGCCTACCCTCTGGGGCCAACGTCCTGACTTTC.

This CDR3 reads CSVESTGRYGYTF. The CDR3 region has the DNA TGCAGCGTTGAATCGACAGGGCGCTATGGCTACACCTTC. The J gene is TRBJ1-2, the V gene TRBV29-1, with 7 bases matching TRBD1. The germline V gene has CDR1 SQVTM and CDR2 ANQGSEA. The CDR3 length is 13 residues. V lost 2 bases and J lost 4; bases outside the gene matches: 4.

The V and J genes are TRBV5-1 and TRBJ1-4, with 10 bases fitting TRBD1. Germline-derived CDR1 and CDR2 are SGHRS and YFSETQ. The CDR3 has 15 amino acids. J was trimmed by 3 bases and V by 9 bases; bases with no gene match: 8. In DNA, the CDR3 is TGCGCCACGGGACAGGGGAACGTGGCTAATGAAAAACTGTTTTTT. This codes for CATGQGNVANEKLFF.

J is TRBJ2-5 and V is TRBV12-3 or TRBV12-4; 8 bases are shared with TRBD1. Unmatched junction bases numbered 5, after V lost 6 bases and J lost 5 bases. This CDR3 contains 13 residues. The DNA of the CDR3 is TGTGCCAGCAGGTGGACAGGGAATGAGACCCAGTACTTC. Translation: CASRWTGNETQYF.

The chain has TRBV28 and TRBJ1-6, with 9 bases identical to TRBD1. With V trimmed by 5 bases and J by 7 bases, 6 bases remained unmatched. CDR1 MDHEN and CDR2 SYDVKM come from the germline V gene. The CDR3 is 15 residues long. CDR3 sequence (DNA): TGTGCCAGCAGTCACGGGGACAGGGCAAATTCACCCCTCCACTTT. Amino acids: CASSHGDRANSPLHF.

The V and J genes are TRBV27 and TRBJ2-1, with D perhaps matching TRBD2 (6 bases). Germline V gene sequence: CDR1 MNHEY, CDR2 SMNVEV (reference sequence). This CDR3 has 15 amino acids. Trimming shortened V by 4 bases and J by 0 bases, and 10 bases separated the two germline ends. CDR3 nucleotides: TGTGCCAGCAGTTCGGGACTGAACTCCTACAATGAGCAGTTCTTC. Protein sequence: CASSSGLNSYNEQFF.

The DNA for the CDR3 is TGTGCCACCAGCAGAGGGGGGGTATTGTCCTACGAGCAGTACTTC. This encodes CATSRGGVLSYEQYF. The rearrangement uses TRBV15 and TRBJ2-7; the D gene is possibly TRBD2 (6 bases). CDR3 length: 15 amino acids. Germline CDR1 LNHNV, CDR2 YYDKDF (reference sequence). V was shortened by 1 base and J by 1 base, with 11 bases between the two germline ends.

The chain has TRBV27 and TRBJ1-5; D remains ambiguous. Germline V gene lookup returns CDR1 MNHEY and CDR2 SMNVEV (reference sequence). The length of the CDR3 is 14 residues. V gave up 2 bases and J gave up 5 bases, with 10 bases separating them. Written as DNA, the CDR3 is TGTGCCAGCAGTTTAACTCCTTTTGATCAGCCCCAGCATTTT. It yields the protein CASSLTPFDQPQHF.

The table lists this clone with a count of one. The chain carries TRBV18 and TRBJ2-2; TRBD1 is a possible D gene (5 bases). The CDR3 is 16 amino acids. The germline CDR1 and CDR2 sequences are KGHSH and LQKENI. The V and J ends lost 2 bases and 5 bases respectively, with 15 bases between them. The CDR3 is CASSPRPPKGTGELFF. The CDR3 DNA reads TGTGCCAGCTCACCAAGGCCTCCGAAGGGGACCGGGGAGCTGTTTTTT.

This clone showed up just a few times. The rearrangement links TRBV28 to TRBJ2-5; 8 nucleotides match TRBD2. The CDR3 loop spans 14 amino acids. Germline CDR1 MDHEN, CDR2 SYDVKM. V lost 6 bases to trimming and J lost 4 bases; unmatched junction nucleotides: 7. CDR3 protein: CASSGGVSGETQYF. The CDR3, as DNA: TGTGCCAGCAGCGGGGGGGTCTCGGGAGAGACCCAGTACTTC.

This chain links TRBV18 with TRBJ2-3; D perhaps matches TRBD2 (6 bases). The CDR3 contains 16 residues. Trimming took 0 bases from V and 1 from J, leaving 11 bases between them. In germline, CDR1 is KGHSH, CDR2 LQKENI. In nucleotides, the CDR3 is TGTGCCAGCTCACCACCGGTGGGGGAGGGCACAGATACGCAGTATTTT. Its translation: CASSPPVGEGTDTQYF.

In DNA form, the CDR3 reads TGTGCCAGCAGTGAATCGGTTGGATACTCAGGGGTCTACGAGCAGTACTTC. This encodes CASSESVGYSGVYEQYF. The rearrangement uses TRBV6-1 and TRBJ2-7, with a weak D call TRBD1 (6 bases). Germline CDR1 MNHNS, CDR2 SASEGT. CDR3 size: 17 residues. Trimming removed 2 bases at V and 3 bases at J, with 20 bases between.